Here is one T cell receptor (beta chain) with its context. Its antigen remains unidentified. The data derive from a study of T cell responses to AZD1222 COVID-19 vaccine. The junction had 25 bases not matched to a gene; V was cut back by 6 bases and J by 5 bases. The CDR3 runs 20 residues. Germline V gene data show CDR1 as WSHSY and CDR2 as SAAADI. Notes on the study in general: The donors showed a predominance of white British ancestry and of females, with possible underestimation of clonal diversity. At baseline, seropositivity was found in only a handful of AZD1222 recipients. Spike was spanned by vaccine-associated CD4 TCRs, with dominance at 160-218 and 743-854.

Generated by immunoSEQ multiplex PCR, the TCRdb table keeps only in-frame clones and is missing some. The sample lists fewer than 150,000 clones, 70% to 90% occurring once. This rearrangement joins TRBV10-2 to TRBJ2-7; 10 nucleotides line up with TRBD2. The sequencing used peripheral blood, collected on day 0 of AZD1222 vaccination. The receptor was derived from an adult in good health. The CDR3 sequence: CASSPEGSGRFILSRNEQYF. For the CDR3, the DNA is TGCGCCAGCAGCCCCGAGGGTAGCGGGAGGTTCATTCTTTCGAGGAACGAGCAGTACTTC.